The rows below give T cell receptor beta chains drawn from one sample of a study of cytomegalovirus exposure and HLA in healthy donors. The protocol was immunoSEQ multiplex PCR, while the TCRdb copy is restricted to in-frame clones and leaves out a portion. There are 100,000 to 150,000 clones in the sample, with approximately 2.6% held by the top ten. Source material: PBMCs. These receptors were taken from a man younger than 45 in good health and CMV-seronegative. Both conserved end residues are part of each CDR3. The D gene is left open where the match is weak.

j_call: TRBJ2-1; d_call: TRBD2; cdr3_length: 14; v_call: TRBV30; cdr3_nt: TGTGCCTGGAGTCTAGCGGGAGGTGAAAATGAGCAGTTCTTC; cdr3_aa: CAWSLAGGENEQFF
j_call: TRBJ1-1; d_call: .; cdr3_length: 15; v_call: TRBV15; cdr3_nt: TGTGCCACCAGCCCCCGAGGGGGTATGAACACTGAAGCTTTCTTT; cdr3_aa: CATSPRGGMNTEAFF
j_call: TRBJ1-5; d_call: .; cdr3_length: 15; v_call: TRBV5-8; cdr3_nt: TGTGCCAGCAGCTTGGGTGACAGGCTTAATCAGCCCCAGCATTTT; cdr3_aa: CASSLGDRLNQPQHF
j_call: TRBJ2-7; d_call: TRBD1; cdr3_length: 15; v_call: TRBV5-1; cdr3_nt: TGCGCCAGCAGCTCCTTAGGGACAGGCCTCAACGAGCAGTACTTC; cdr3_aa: CASSSLGTGLNEQYF
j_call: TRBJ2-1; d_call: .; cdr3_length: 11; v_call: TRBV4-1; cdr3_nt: TGCGCCAGCAGTCCAGGGTATGAGCAGTTCTTC; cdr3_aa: CASSPGYEQFF
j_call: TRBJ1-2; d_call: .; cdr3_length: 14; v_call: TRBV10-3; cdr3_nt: TGTGCCATCAGCGCCACAGGGCTCGGCTATGGCTACACCTTC; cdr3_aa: CAISATGLGYGYTF
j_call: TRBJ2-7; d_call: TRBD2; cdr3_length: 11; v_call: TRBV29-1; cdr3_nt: TGCAGCTCCTGGGGGGAGGGCGAGCAGTACTTC; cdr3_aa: CSSWGEGEQYF
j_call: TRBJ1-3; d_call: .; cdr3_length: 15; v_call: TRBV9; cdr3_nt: TGTGCCAGCAGCGGCCTCAGGGGTGCGGGAAACACCATATATTTT; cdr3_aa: CASSGLRGAGNTIYF
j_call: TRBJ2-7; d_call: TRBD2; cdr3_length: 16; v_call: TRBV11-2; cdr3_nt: TGTGCCAGCACCTCCCAAGGGGGGCGGGAGGGCTACGAGCAGTACTTC; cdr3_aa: CASTSQGGREGYEQYF
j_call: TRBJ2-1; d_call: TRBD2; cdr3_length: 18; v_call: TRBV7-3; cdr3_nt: TGTGCCAGCAGCGGAGAGGGGACTAGCGGGAGGTCCTACAATGAGCAGTTCTTC; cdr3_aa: CASSGEGTSGRSYNEQFF
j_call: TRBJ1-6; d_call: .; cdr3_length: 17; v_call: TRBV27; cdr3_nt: TGTGCCAGCAGTCGGGATGAACAGGGCTCCTATAATTCACCCCTCCACTTT; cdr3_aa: CASSRDEQGSYNSPLHF
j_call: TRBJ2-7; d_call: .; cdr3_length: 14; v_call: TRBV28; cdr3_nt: TGTGCCAGCAGCAGAGGTTGGGGGGTCCACGAGCAGTACTTC; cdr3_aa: CASSRGWGVHEQYF
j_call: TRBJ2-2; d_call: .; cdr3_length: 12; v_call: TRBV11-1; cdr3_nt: TGTGCCAGCAGCTTCCCGGAGGGGGAGCTGTTTTTT; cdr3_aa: CASSFPEGELFF
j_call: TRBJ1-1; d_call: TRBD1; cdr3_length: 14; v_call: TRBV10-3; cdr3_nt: TGTGCCATCAGTGGCGACAGGGGTGACACTGAAGCTTTCTTT; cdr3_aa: CAISGDRGDTEAFF
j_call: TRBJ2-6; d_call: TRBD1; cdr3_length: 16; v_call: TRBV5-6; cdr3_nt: TGTGCCAGCAGAAGAGACAGGGGGCGAAAGGCCAACGTCCTGACTTTC; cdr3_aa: CASRRDRGRKANVLTF
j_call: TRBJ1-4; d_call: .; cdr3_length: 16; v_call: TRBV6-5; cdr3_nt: TGTGCCAGCAGTTGGTCACAGGGATCAACTAATGAAAAACTGTTTTTT; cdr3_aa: CASSWSQGSTNEKLFF
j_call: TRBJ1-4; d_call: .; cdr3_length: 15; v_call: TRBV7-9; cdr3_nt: TGTGCCAGCAGCTTAAGGAGGGACCTTGGAGAAAAACTGTTTTTT; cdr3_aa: CASSLRRDLGEKLFF
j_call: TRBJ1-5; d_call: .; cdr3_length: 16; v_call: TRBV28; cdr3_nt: TGTGCCAGCAGTTCGAGGTCAGGAGGGGTCGGTCAGCCCCAGCATTTT; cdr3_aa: CASSSRSGGVGQPQHF
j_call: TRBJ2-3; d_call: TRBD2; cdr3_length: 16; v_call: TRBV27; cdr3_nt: TGTGCCAGCAGTTTATCCGGGACTAGCGCAGCAGATACGCAGTATTTT; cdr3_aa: CASSLSGTSAADTQYF
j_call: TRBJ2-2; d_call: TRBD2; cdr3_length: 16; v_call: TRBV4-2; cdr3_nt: TGTGCCAGCAGCTCTGGACTAGCGGGAGGGTCCGGGGAGCTGTTTTTT; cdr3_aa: CASSSGLAGGSGELFF
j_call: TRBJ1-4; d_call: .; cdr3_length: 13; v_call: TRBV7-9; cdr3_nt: TGTGCCAGCAGCTTAGGACGCGGGGAAAAACTGTTTTTT; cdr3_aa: CASSLGRGEKLFF
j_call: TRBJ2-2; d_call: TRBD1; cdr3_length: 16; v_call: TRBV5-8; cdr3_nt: TGTGCCAGCAGACCGGACAGGCCCGTCACTACCGGGGAGCTGTTTTTT; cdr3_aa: CASRPDRPVTTGELFF
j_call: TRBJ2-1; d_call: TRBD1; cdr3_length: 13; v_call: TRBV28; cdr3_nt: TGTGCCAGCAGTCCGGGACAGGGCAATGAGCAGTTCTTC; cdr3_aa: CASSPGQGNEQFF
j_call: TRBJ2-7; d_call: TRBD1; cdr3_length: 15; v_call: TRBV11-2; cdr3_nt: TGTGCCAGCAGCACTCCGACAGGGGGCTCCTACGAGCAGTACTTC; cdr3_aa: CASSTPTGGSYEQYF